Listed here is a single T cell receptor (beta chain). These data belong to a study of shared clonotypes between healthy human individuals. This CDR3 spans 15 amino acids. V was shortened by 4 bases and J by 0 bases, with 9 bases between the two germline ends. Germline V lookup: CDR1 ENHRY, CDR2 SYGVKD. Assay: immunoSEQ multiplex PCR; the TCRdb copy retains only in-frame clones and omits some. Counted here are under 650,000 clones, about 96% occurring once; the ten biggest clones make up about 0.057%. This receptor was identified in a woman aged 25 to 39 in good health. The rearrangement joins TRBV10-3 to TRBJ2-2, with D perhaps matching TRBD2 (5 bases). Sequencing was carried out using naive CD4+ T cells sorted from blood. Subset denoted: CD45RA+ positively selected. CDR3: CAISVGLPNTGELFF. DNA of the CDR3: TGTGCCATCAGTGTAGGACTTCCGAACACCGGGGAGCTGTTTTTT.